This T cell receptor (beta chain) emerged from a study of beta chain features in type 1 diabetes. Study-level background: All samples together contributed 107,917,701 sorted cells for examination.

Of the isolated RNA, all was reverse transcribed, and so the sequenced material was expressed TCRB transcripts. Profiling relied on immunoSEQ multiplex PCR, and the TCRdb table lists in-frame clones only, not all of them. The data hold 600,000 to 700,000 clones, with around 11% observed a single time. This clone appeared a few times. Its specificity is not known. CDR1 is SNHLY and CDR2 is FYNNEI in the germline V gene. V was shortened by 6 bases and J by 0 bases, with 12 bases between the two germline ends. The CDR3 consists of 15 residues. CD45RO/CCR7/CD25/CD127/CD95/CD27 sorting isolated CD4+ naive, central memory, regulatory and stem cell-like memory cells. General study results and limits: Insertions at VDJ junctions were less frequent in type 1 diabetes patients. These patients also deleted more nucleotides at the same junctions. When Type 1 diabetes patients were examined, their TCRB CDR3s proved moderately but significantly shorter in all four CD4+ subsets. Sequencing the cDNA could make cells with high TCR expression show up more than they should.

The sequenced sample was naive CD4+ T cells from blood. This clonotype was sampled from a man aged 30-40 years with type 1 diabetes. The chain is built from TRBV2 and TRBJ2-4; D is perhaps TRBD1 or TRBD2 (5 bases each). In DNA form, the CDR3 reads TGTGCCAGCAGCTCAGCCGGGACAGCCAAAAACATTCAGTACTTC. It translates to CASSSAGTAKNIQYF.